What follows are 30 T cell receptor beta chains derived from one specimen sequenced in a study of T cell repertoires in cytomegalovirus infection. MiXCR, applied by TCRdb to the reads, yields one record per CDR3 protein. The table includes about 180,000 distinct CDR3 sequences, approximately 15% detected once. What was sequenced was PBMCs. These receptor sequences come from a human donor in good health (CMV status not recorded). Some clones in this sample may be carry-over from other donors' samples.

This clonotype was counted many times. One end of the junction is discordant with germline, which a read error may explain. J is TRBJ2-7 and V is TRBV5-5; possible D gene TRBD1, 6 bases. The CDR3 has 14 amino acids. Per the germline V gene, CDR1 is SGHKS and CDR2 is YYEKEE (reference sequence). This chain's CDR3 is CASSYDPGQGRTAF. CDR3 coding DNA: TGTGCCAGCAGCTATGACCCGGGACAAGGGCGAACGGCCTTC.

This clonotype was found a few times. The chain recombines TRBV28 with TRBJ1-4; perhaps TRBD1 as D (6 bases). With 3 bases removed from V and 5 bases from J, the gap between germline ends came to 16 bases. The CDR3 has 16 residues. Looked up from germline, CDR1 is MDHEN and CDR2 is SYDVKM. CDR3 bases: TGTGCCAGCAGTTTTGGGGGCGGGCAGAAGAATGAAAAACTGTTTTTT. Translating gives CASSFGGGQKNEKLFF. Combining the CDR3 with reference TRBV28 and TRBJ1-4 gives the whole variable domain DVKVTQSSRYLVKRTGEKVFLECVQDMDHENMFWYRQDPGLGLRLIYFSYDVKMKEKGDIPEGYSVSREKKERFSLILESASTNQTSMYLCASSFGGGQKNEKLFFGSGTQLSVL.

The rearrangement joins TRBV10-3 to TRBJ1-2; D gene unclear. CDR3 size: 15 residues. The germline V gene has CDR1 ENHRY and CDR2 SYGVKD. The V and J ends lost 3 bases and 8 bases respectively, with 19 bases between them. The CDR3 DNA reads as TGTGCCATCAGTGAAAGGATAGGTCCTGACACGGGCTACACCTTC. It translates to CAISERIGPDTGYTF.

This clonotype came up a few times. This chain links TRBV7-9 with TRBJ1-2; TRBD1 might be the D (5 bases). V lost 5 bases to trimming and J lost 4 bases, with 14 bases between them. CDR3 length equals 14 residues. Germline V gives CDR1 SEHNR, CDR2 FQNEAQ (reference sequence). The CDR3 bases are TGTGCCAGCAGCGCGGGACCTGAGGGCTATGGCTACACCTTC. Translated: CASSAGPEGYGYTF.

The rearrangement uses TRBV5-5 and TRBJ2-1, with 7 bases identical to TRBD2. Germline CDR1 and CDR2: SGHKS and YYEKEE (reference sequence). This CDR3 comprises 14 residues. V was clipped by 1 base and J by 5 bases; unmatched bases: 3. The CDR3 nucleotides are TGTGCCAGCAGCTTGAAAGCGGGGAACAATGAGCAGTTCTTC. It codes for CASSLKAGNNEQFF.

The gene calls are TRBV20-1 and TRBJ2-7; TRBD2 might be the D (6 bases). This CDR3 spans 14 amino acids. V was clipped by 6 bases and J by 2 bases, with 17 bases between them. Germline CDR1 DFQATT, CDR2 SNEGSKA (reference sequence). The CDR3 region has the DNA TGCAGTGCCGAAATCCGGGAGCTTGCCTACGAGCAGTACTTC. This sequence encodes CSAEIRELAYEQYF.

This clonotype was seen repeatedly, ten times or more. This rearrangement joins TRBV28 to TRBJ1-5; TRBD1 matches 7 bases. J lost 4 bases, V lost 4 bases, and 7 bases had no gene match. Germline assignment: CDR1 MDHEN and CDR2 SYDVKM. CDR3 length: 15 amino acids. The DNA of the CDR3 is TGTGCCAGCAGTTCCCGGACAGGTCGGAATCAGCCCCAGCATTTT. This gives the protein CASSSRTGRNQPQHF.

This clonotype occurred many times. The chain combines TRBV27 with TRBJ2-1; D possibly corresponds to TRBD1 (6 bases). The CDR3 runs to 13 residues. With 8 bases removed from V and 5 bases from J, the gap between germline ends came to 13 bases. Germline CDR1 is MNHEY and CDR2 is SMNVEV (reference sequence). The chain's CDR3 is CASLDRIDNEQFF. CDR3 DNA: TGTGCCAGCCTTGACAGGATCGACAATGAGCAGTTCTTC.

This clonotype was counted many times. The chain employs TRBV12-3 or TRBV12-4 and TRBJ1-5, with D tentatively TRBD1 (5 bases). The germline V and J ends were trimmed by 3 bases and 2 bases, with 11 bases remaining between them. The CDR3 loop spans 15 amino acids. The CDR3 DNA follows: TGTGCCAGCAGTTTGTCACGAGGGGGCAATCAGCCCCAGCATTTT. This translates into CASSLSRGGNQPQHF.

This clonotype was observed at least ten times. V and J are TRBV5-4 and TRBJ1-2, with TRBD1 matching over 11 bases. Germline-derived CDR1 and CDR2 are SGHNT and YYREEE (reference sequence). CDR3 length: 17 amino acids. Trimming removed 4 bases from V and 4 bases from J; junction bases left unmatched: 12. The CDR3, as DNA: TGTGCCAGCAGCCGAGGACAGGGGGCAAACCTCATCTATGGCTACACCTTC. This sequence encodes CASSRGQGANLIYGYTF.

In its sample, this clonotype was seen many times. The chain joins TRBV7-8 to TRBJ1-2, with no clear D. CDR1 and CDR2 from the germline V gene are SGHVS and FQNEAQ. The germline V and J ends were trimmed by 1 base and 2 bases, with 14 bases remaining between them. The CDR3 sequence is 16 residues long. The CDR3 region has the DNA TGTGCCAGCAGCTTAGTTCAGTTCGAGGGAAACTATGGCTACACCTTC. It is translated as CASSLVQFEGNYGYTF.

This clonotype was picked up many times. The J gene is TRBJ1-2, the V gene TRBV7-2; no reliable D call. Deletions cut 2 bases from V and 0 bases from J, with 10 bases between. The CDR3 length is 15 residues. Germline values: CDR1 SGHTA, CDR2 FQGNSA. The CDR3 coding sequence is TGTGCCAGCAGCTTACTGGCGCCACCTAACTATGGCTACACCTTC. Its protein is CASSLLAPPNYGYTF.

This clonotype was counted between two and nine times. The rearrangement joins TRBV5-5 to TRBJ2-1; 9 nucleotides agree with TRBD2. This CDR3 is built from 16 residues. Germline V gene data show CDR1 as SGHKS and CDR2 as YYEKEE (reference sequence). V lost 1 base to trimming and J lost 7 bases; unmatched junction nucleotides: 9. The CDR3 spells CASSLWGGLAGNEQFF. The CDR3 region has the DNA TGTGCCAGCAGCTTGTGGGGGGGACTAGCTGGTAATGAGCAGTTCTTC.

The rearrangement joins TRBV6-2 or TRBV6-3 to TRBJ2-2; 7 bases agree with TRBD2. Germline CDR1 MNHEY, CDR2 SVGEGT. Unmatched junction bases numbered 18, after V lost 8 bases and J lost 3 bases. CDR3 length: 18 residues. The CDR3 DNA reads TGTGCCAGCGAGTTTCCGGGGGGTTGGAATCGAGACACCGGGGAGCTGTTTTTT. Its protein is CASEFPGGWNRDTGELFF.

This rearrangement joins TRBV28 to TRBJ2-1; TRBD2 aligns across 8 bases. The J segment lost 0 bases and the V segment lost 1 base, leaving 5 bases of the junction unmatched. Germline assignment: CDR1 MDHEN and CDR2 SYDVKM. The CDR3 is made up of 17 amino acids. The CDR3 protein is CASSLFGTRASYNEQFF. CDR3 DNA: TGTGCCAGCAGTTTATTTGGGACTAGAGCCTCCTACAATGAGCAGTTCTTC.

This clonotype was seen a handful of times. V gene TRBV20-1 combines with J gene TRBJ1-2; 8 bases match TRBD1. J lost 4 bases, V lost 0 bases, and 4 bases had no gene match. The CDR3 runs 14 residues. Germline loops: CDR1 DFQATT, CDR2 SNEGSKA (reference sequence). In DNA, the CDR3 is TGCAGTGCTAGAGACCGGACAGGGAGCTATGGCTACACCTTC. It is translated as CSARDRTGSYGYTF.

This rearrangement joins TRBV27 to TRBJ2-5; perhaps TRBD1 as D (6 bases). The ends were cut back, 7 bases at V and 6 bases at J, with 21 bases in the middle. Germline CDR1 reads MNHEY; CDR2 reads SMNVEV (reference sequence). The CDR3 sequence is 15 residues long. The CDR3 protein is CASTLSGQGTKTQYF. Here the CDR3 DNA reads TGTGCCAGCACCCTTTCGGGGCAGGGGACGAAGACCCAGTACTTC.

This clonotype was found many times. The chain recombines TRBV7-2 with TRBJ2-5; D is possibly TRBD2 (6 bases). The CDR3 spans 15 residues. The V and J ends lost 5 bases and 2 bases respectively, with 15 bases between them. The V gene's germline CDR1 is SGHTA and CDR2 FQGNSA. CDR3: CASSQTRWGQETQYF. The CDR3 DNA follows: TGTGCCAGCAGCCAGACTAGGTGGGGGCAAGAGACCCAGTACTTC.

The table lists this clonotype with a few counts. The chain employs TRBV20-1 and TRBJ2-5; no clear D. Trimming removed 5 bases from V and 3 bases from J, with 7 bases in between. Germline V gives CDR1 DFQATT, CDR2 SNEGSKA (reference sequence). The CDR3 is 11 residues long. CDR3 region: CSALPKETQYF. CDR3 bases: TGCAGTGCTCTGCCTAAAGAGACCCAGTACTTC.

The rearrangement uses TRBV27 and TRBJ2-1; D gene unclear. This CDR3 has 17 residues. Trimming took off 3 bases at V and 8 bases at J, with 23 bases between the two ends. The germline gives CDR1 MNHEY, CDR2 SMNVEV (reference sequence). The DNA for the CDR3 is TGTGCCAGCAGTTTCTCCGCCCTAGAGGTCCCGGGTTATGAGCAGTTCTTC. Its protein product is CASSFSALEVPGYEQFF.

In this sample, this clonotype turned up many times. V usage is TRBV5-1 and J usage is TRBJ2-1; D possibly corresponds to TRBD2 (5 bases). This CDR3 spans 15 amino acids. The V end lost 4 bases, the J end lost 1 base, and 12 bases lay between the germline ends. Looked up from germline, CDR1 is SGHRS and CDR2 is YFSETQ. This CDR3 is CASSLPRRSYNEQFF. The CDR3 DNA is TGCGCCAGCAGCCTCCCAAGGAGGTCCTACAATGAGCAGTTCTTC.

This clonotype was seen a few times. The chain is built from TRBV19 and TRBJ1-1; 9 nucleotides match TRBD1. The CDR3 runs 16 residues. Germline loops: CDR1 LNHDA, CDR2 SQIVND (reference sequence). V lost 7 bases and J lost 2; bases outside the gene matches: 11. CDR3 sequence (DNA): TGTGCCAGTATACCCGGGACAGGGTTAAGAAACACTGAAGCTTTCTTT. Its protein is CASIPGTGLRNTEAFF.

The chain couples TRBV6-2 or TRBV6-3 to TRBJ2-7; TRBD2 matches 11 bases. The CDR3 loop spans 14 amino acids. Germline trimming cut 6 bases from V and 2 bases from J; bases unmatched to any gene: 3. Germline CDR1 and CDR2: MNHEY and SVGEGT. CDR3 in amino acids: CASRLAGGTYEQYF. CDR3 bases: TGTGCCAGCAGGTTAGCGGGAGGGACCTACGAGCAGTACTTC.

This chain links TRBV5-1 with TRBJ2-1; the D call may be TRBD1 or TRBD2 (5 bases each). Germline V gene sequence: CDR1 SGHRS, CDR2 YFSETQ. The CDR3 length is 15 residues. V dropped 6 bases and J dropped 7 bases, with 20 bases sitting between them. The CDR3: CASMFRDPRGNEQFF. CDR3 coding DNA: TGCGCCAGCATGTTCCGGGACCCGAGGGGTAATGAGCAGTTCTTC.

V usage is TRBV29-1 and J usage is TRBJ1-1; weak D call: TRBD1 (5 bases). The CDR3 totals 13 residues. V lost 7 bases, J lost 2 bases, and 14 bases lay in between. The V gene's germline CDR1 is SQVTM and CDR2 ANQGSEA. CDR3 DNA sequence: TGCAGCGCCTTGGGGCTGGGAAACACTGAAGCTTTCTTT. This translates into CSALGLGNTEAFF.

V is TRBV5-6 and J is TRBJ1-2; D unresolved. V was cut by 1 base and J by 8 bases, with 24 bases left in between. Germline assignment: CDR1 SGHDT and CDR2 YYEEEE. The CDR3 length is 17 residues. CDR3 loop: CASSLITDPNAMRGYTF. The CDR3 DNA reads TGTGCCAGCAGCTTGATCACAGACCCAAACGCTATGCGGGGCTACACCTTC. Full variable domain (remainder filled in from reference TRBV5-6 and TRBJ1-2): DAGVTQSPTHLIKTRGQQVTLRCSPKSGHDTVSWYQQALGQGPQFIFQYYEEEERQRGNFPDRFSGHQFPNYSSELNVNALLLGDSALYLCASSLITDPNAMRGYTFGSGTRLTVV.

The sample holds many counts of this clonotype. The chain is built from TRBV28 and TRBJ2-1, with TRBD2 matching over 7 bases. Germline CDR1 and CDR2: MDHEN and SYDVKM. This CDR3 spans 13 amino acids. Unmatched junction bases numbered 4, after V lost 5 bases and J lost 6 bases. The CDR3 nucleotides are TGTGCCAGCAGTAGCGGGGCTGCCAATGAGCAGTTCTTC. It translates to CASSSGAANEQFF. Supplemented by reference TRBV28 and TRBJ2-1, the full variable domain reads DVKVTQSSRYLVKRTGEKVFLECVQDMDHENMFWYRQDPGLGLRLIYFSYDVKMKEKGDIPEGYSVSREKKERFSLILESASTNQTSMYLCASSSGAANEQFFGPGTRLTVL.

The chain links TRBV7-9 to TRBJ2-1; 10 bases agree with TRBD1. V shed 4 bases and J 8 bases; nucleotides not matched to a gene: 8. Germline CDR1 is SEHNR and CDR2 is FQNEAQ (reference sequence). This CDR3 region has 15 residues. This CDR3 is CASSSGQGRMDEQFF. Here the CDR3 DNA reads TGTGCCAGCAGCTCGGGACAGGGGAGGATGGATGAGCAGTTCTTC.

This clonotype was seen repeatedly, ten times or more. V and J are TRBV6-1 and TRBJ2-4, with TRBD1 matching 10 bases. Looked up from germline, CDR1 is MNHNS and CDR2 is SASEGT. CDR3 length: 19 amino acids. V was pared by 4 bases and J by 0 bases, with 12 bases of the junction left unmatched. The CDR3 nucleotides read TGTGCCAGCAGTGGACCGGGACAGGGGAATGACCTAGCCAAAAACATTCAGTACTTC. Amino acids: CASSGPGQGNDLAKNIQYF.

This clonotype was recorded a few times. V usage is TRBV28 and J usage is TRBJ1-5; D remains ambiguous. Trimming shortened V by 4 bases and J by 5 bases, and 9 bases separated the two germline ends. Germline V CDR1 and CDR2: MDHEN, SYDVKM. The CDR3 sequence is 13 residues long. CDR3 sequence reads: CASSWGTYQPQHF. CDR3 DNA: TGTGCCAGCAGTTGGGGAACGTATCAGCCCCAGCATTTT.